This T cell receptor beta chain was obtained from a study of T cell changes during pregnancy in multiple sclerosis. Here immunoSEQ multiplex PCR was the method, and the copy in TCRdb shows in-frame clones only, minus some. The data show 50,000 to 65,000 clones, with around 96% seen just once and 2% to 3% held by the top ten. This CDR3 contains 13 residues. V was shortened by 10 bases and J by 1 base, with 11 bases between the two germline ends. Per germline, CDR1 LNHDA and CDR2 SQIVND (reference sequence). This receptor was identified in a female donor with multiple sclerosis, enrolled in a pregnancy study. The chain joins TRBV19 to TRBJ1-5; D not certain. The sample here was CD8+ T cells from peripheral blood mononuclear cells, taken after pregnancy. Here the CDR3 DNA reads TGTGCCACTGACACGTCGAGCAATCAGCCCCAGCATTTT. As protein: CATDTSSNQPQHF.